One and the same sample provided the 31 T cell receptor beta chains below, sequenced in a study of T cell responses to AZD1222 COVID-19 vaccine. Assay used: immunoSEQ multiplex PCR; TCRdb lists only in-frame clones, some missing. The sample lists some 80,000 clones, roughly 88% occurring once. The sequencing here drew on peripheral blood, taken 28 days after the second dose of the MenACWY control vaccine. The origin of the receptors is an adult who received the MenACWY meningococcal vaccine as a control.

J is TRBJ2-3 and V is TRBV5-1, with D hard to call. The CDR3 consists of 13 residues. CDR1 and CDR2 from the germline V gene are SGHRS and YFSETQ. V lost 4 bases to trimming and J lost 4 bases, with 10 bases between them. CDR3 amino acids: CASSPLASDTQYF. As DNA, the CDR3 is TGCGCCAGCAGCCCCTTAGCTTCAGATACGCAGTATTTT.

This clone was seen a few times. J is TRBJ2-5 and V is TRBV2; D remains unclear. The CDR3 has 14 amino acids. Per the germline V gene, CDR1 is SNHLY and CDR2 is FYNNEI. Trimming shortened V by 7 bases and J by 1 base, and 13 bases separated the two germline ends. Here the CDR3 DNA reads TGTGCCAGCATGGGCCTAGTCCTCCAAGAGACCCAGTACTTC. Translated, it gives CASMGLVLQETQYF. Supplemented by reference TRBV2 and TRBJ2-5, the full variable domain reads EPEVTQTPSHQVTQMGQEVILRCVPISNHLYFYWYRQILGQKVEFLVSFYNNEISEKSEIFDDQFSVERPDGSNFTLKIRSTKLEDSAMYFCASMGLVLQETQYFGPGTRLLVL.

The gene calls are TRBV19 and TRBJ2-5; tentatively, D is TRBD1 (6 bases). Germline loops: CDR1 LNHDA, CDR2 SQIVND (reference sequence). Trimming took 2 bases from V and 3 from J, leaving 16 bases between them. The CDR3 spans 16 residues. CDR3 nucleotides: TGTGCCAGTAGTATAAGATCAGGGGCCAAGGAAGAGACCCAGTACTTC. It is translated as CASSIRSGAKEETQYF.

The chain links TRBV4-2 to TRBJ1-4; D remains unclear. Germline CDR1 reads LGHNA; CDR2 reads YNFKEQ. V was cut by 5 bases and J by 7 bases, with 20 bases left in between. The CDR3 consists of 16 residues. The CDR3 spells CASSVSTGPLGEKLFF. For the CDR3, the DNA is TGTGCCAGCAGCGTATCCACCGGCCCGCTGGGTGAAAAACTGTTTTTT.

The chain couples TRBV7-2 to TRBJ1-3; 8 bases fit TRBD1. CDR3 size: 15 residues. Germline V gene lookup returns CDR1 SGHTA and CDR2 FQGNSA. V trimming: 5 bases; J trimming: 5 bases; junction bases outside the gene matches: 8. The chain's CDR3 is CASSIGTGWRNTIYF. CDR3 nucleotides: TGTGCCAGCAGCATCGGGACAGGTTGGAGAAACACCATATATTTT.

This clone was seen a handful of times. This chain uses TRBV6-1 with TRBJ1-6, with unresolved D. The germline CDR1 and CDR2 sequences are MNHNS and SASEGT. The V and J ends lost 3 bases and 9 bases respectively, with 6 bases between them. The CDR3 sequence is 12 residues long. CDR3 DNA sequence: TGTGCCAGCAGTGACAGGACTTCACCCCTCCACTTT. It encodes CASSDRTSPLHF.

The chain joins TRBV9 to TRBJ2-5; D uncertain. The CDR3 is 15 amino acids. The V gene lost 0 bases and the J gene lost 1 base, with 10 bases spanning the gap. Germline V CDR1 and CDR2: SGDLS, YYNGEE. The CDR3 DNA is TGTGCCAGCAGCGTAGCCCCTCGCAGCCAAGAGACCCAGTACTTC. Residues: CASSVAPRSQETQYF.

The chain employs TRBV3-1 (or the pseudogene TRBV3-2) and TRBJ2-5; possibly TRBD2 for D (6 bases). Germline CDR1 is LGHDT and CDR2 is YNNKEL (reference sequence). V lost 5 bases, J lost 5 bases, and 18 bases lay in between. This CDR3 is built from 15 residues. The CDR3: CASSTPAGGWETQYF. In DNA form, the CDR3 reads TGTGCCAGCAGCACACCAGCGGGCGGATGGGAGACCCAGTACTTC.

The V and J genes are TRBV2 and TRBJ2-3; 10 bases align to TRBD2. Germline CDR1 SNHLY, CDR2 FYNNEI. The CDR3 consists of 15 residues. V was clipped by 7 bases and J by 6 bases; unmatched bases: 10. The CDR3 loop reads CASNQLAGPRDTQYF. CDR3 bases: TGTGCCAGCAACCAACTAGCGGGGCCGAGGGATACGCAGTATTTT.

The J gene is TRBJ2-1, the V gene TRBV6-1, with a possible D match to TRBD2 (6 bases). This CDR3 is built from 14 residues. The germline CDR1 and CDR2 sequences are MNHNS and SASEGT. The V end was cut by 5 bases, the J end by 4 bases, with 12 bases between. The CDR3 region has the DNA TGTGCCAGCAGTTGGGGACTGGAGTACAATGAGCAGTTCTTC. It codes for CASSWGLEYNEQFF.

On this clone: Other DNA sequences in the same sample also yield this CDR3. Here the CDR3 reads CASSLAGRGTGELFF. The CDR3, as DNA: TGTGCCAGCAGCTTAGCGGGCAGGGGAACCGGGGAGCTGTTTTTT. The chain combines TRBV7-2 with TRBJ2-2; possibly TRBD1 for D (6 bases). Germline CDR1 and CDR2: SGHTA and FQGNSA. This CDR3 has 15 amino acids. Trimming removed 0 bases at V and 5 bases at J, with 10 bases between. Using reference TRBV7-2 and TRBJ2-2 for the parts outside the CDR3, the full variable domain is GAGVSQSPSNKVTEKGKDVELRCDPISGHTALYWYRQSLGQGLEFLIYFQGNSAPDKSGLPSDRFSAERTGGSVSTLTIQRTQQEDSAVYLCASSLAGRGTGELFFGEGSRLTVL.

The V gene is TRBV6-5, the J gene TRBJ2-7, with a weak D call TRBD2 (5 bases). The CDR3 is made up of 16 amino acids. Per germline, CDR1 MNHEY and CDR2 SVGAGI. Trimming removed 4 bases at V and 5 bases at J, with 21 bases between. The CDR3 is CASSSPSSGRIDEQYF. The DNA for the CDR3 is TGTGCCAGCAGTTCCCCTAGCTCGGGAAGGATCGACGAGCAGTACTTC.

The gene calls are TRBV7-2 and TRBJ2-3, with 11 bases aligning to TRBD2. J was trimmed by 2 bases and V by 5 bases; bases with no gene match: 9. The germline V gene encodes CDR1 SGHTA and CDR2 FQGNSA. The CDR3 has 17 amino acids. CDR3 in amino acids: CASSQSIAGGTTDTQYF. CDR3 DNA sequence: TGTGCCAGCAGCCAATCGATAGCGGGGGGGACCACAGATACGCAGTATTTT.

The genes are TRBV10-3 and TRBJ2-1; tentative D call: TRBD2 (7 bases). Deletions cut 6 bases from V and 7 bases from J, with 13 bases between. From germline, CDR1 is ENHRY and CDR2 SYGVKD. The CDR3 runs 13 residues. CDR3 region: CAISAGAGNEQFF. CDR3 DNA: TGTGCCATCAGCGCGGGGGCCGGGAATGAGCAGTTCTTC.

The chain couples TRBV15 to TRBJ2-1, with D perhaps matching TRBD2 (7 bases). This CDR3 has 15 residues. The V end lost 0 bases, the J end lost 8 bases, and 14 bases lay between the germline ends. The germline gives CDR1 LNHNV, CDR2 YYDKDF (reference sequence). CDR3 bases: TGTGCCACCAGCAGAGATAATGGGGGGGGCCATGAGCAGTTCTTC. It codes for CATSRDNGGGHEQFF.

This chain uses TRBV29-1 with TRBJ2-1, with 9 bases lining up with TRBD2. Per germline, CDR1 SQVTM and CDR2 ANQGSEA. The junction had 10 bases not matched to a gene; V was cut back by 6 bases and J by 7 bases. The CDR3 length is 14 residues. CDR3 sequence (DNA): TGCAGCGTCAAAAATCCGGGACTAGCAAATGAGCAGTTCTTC. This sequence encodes CSVKNPGLANEQFF.

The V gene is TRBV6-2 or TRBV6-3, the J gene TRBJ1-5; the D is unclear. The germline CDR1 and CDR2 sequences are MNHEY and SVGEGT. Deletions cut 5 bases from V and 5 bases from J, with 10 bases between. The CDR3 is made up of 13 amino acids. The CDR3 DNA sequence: TGTGCCAGCAGTGACCTAGACGATCAGCCCCAGCATTTT. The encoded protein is CASSDLDDQPQHF.

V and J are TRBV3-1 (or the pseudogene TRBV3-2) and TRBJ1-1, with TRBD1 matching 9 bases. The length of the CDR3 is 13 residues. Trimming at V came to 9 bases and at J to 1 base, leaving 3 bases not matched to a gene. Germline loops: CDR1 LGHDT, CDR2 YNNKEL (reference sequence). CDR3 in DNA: TGTGCCAGACCGGGACAGGGGAACACTGAAGCTTTCTTT. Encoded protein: CARPGQGNTEAFF.

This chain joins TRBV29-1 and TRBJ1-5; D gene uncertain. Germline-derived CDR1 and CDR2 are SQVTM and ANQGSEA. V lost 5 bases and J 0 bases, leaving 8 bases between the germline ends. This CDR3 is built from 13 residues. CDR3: CSVQRYSNQPQHF. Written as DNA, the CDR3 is TGCAGCGTTCAGCGTTATAGCAATCAGCCCCAGCATTTT.

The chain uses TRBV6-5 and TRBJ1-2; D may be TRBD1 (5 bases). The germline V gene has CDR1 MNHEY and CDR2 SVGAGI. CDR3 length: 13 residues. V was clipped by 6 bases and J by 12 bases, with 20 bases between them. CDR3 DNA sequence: TGTGCCAGCAGCAGCAACCTCAGGGTTGGGCACACCTTC. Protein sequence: CASSSNLRVGHTF.

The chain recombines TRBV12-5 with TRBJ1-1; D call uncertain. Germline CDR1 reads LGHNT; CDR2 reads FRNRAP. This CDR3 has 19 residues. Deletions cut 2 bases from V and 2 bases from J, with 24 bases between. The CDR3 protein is CASGLYRELQYRYNTEAFF. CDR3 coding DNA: TGTGCTAGTGGTTTGTACCGGGAACTTCAATATAGATACAACACTGAAGCTTTCTTT.

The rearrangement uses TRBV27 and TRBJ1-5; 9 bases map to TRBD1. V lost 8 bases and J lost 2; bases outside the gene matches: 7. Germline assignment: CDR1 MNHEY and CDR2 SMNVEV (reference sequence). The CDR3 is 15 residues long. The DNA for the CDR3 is TGTGCCAGCCGATGGGGACAGGGACGCAATCAGCCCCAGCATTTT. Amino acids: CASRWGQGRNQPQHF.

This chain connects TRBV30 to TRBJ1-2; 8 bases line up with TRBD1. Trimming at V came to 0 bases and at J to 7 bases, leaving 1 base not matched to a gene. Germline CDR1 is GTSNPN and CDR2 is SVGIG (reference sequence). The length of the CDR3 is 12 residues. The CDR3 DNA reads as TGTGCCTGGAGTGTCGGACAGGGTGGCTACACCTTC. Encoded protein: CAWSVGQGGYTF.

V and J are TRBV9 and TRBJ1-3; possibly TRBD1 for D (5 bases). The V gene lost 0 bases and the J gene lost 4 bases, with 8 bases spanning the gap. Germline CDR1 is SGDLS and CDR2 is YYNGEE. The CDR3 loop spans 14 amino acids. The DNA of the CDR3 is TGTGCCAGCAGCGTAGGCAGGGTAGGAAACACCATATATTTT. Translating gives CASSVGRVGNTIYF.

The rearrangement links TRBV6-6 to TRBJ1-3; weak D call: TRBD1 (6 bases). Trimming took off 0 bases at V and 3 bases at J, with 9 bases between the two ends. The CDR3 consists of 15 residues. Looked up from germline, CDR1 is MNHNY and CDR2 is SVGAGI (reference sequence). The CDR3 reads CASSYSPRGGNTIYF. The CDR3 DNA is TGTGCCAGCAGTTACTCGCCCAGGGGTGGAAACACCATATATTTT.

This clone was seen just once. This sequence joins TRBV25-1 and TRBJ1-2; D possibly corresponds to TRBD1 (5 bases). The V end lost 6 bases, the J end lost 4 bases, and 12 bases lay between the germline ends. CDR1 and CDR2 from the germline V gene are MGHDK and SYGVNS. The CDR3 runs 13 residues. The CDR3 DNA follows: TGTGCCAGCAGGCAGGGCTCGGCCTATGGCTACACCTTC. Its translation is CASRQGSAYGYTF.

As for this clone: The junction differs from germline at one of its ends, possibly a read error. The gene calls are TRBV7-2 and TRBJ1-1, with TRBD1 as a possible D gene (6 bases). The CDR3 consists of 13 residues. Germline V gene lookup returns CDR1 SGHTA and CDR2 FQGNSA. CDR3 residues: CASSLDSKTGKLF. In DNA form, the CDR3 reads TGTGCCAGCAGCTTAGATAGCAAGACAGGAAAACTTTTT.

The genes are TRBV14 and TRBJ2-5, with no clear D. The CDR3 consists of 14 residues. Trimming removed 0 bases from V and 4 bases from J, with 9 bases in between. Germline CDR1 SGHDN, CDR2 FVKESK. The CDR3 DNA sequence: TGTGCCAGCAGCCAAGATTCCGCTTTAGAGACCCAGTACTTC. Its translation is CASSQDSALETQYF.

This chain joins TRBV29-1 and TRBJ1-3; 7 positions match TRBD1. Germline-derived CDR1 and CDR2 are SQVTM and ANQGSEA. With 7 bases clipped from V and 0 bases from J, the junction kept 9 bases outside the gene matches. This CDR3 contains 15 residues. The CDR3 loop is CSGRQGGGSGNTIYF. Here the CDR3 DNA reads TGCAGCGGGCGACAGGGCGGCGGCTCTGGAAACACCATATATTTT.

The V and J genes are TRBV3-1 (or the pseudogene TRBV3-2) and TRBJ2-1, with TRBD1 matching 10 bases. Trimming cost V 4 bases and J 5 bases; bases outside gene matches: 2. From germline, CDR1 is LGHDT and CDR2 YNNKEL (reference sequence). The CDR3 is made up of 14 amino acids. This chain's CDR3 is CASSRGQGNNEQFF. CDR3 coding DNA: TGTGCCAGCAGCCGGGGACAGGGGAACAATGAGCAGTTCTTC.

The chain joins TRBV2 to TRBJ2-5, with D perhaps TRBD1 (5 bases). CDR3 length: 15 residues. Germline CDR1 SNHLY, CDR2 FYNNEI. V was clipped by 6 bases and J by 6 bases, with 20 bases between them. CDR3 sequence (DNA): TGTGCCAGCAGACTCCCCCAGACAGTCGTAAAGACCCAGTACTTC. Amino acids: CASRLPQTVVKTQYF.